This paragraph covers one T cell receptor (beta chain) sequence. What it recognizes is unknown. These data are taken from a study of T cell responses to AZD1222 COVID-19 vaccine. Points from the study as a whole: Unmutated variant regions are reportedly targeted by nearly half of spike-specific TCRs. Recipients of AZD1222 seropositive at baseline numbered only 5 or 6. None of the repertoires were sampled until the peak T cell response had passed.

V shed 3 bases, J shed 4 bases, and the junction held 9 bases outside the gene matches. The CDR3 is made up of 17 amino acids. Germline lookup yields CDR1 MGHRA and CDR2 YSYEKL. Sequencing used immunoSEQ multiplex PCR; TCRdb keeps in-frame clones, though not all of them. This table has around 180,000 clones, about 92% appearing once. The V call is TRBV4-1, the J call TRBJ2-1, with 10 bases that match TRBD2. Sequences were derived from peripheral blood, sampled on day 0 of AZD1222 vaccination. This clonotype originated in an adult in good health. The CDR3 nucleotides read TGCGCCAGCAGCCAGTGGACCATAGCGGGAGGTTACAATGAGCAGTTCTTC. Residues: CASSQWTIAGGYNEQFF.